This TCR beta chain was recorded in a study of blood T cell repertoires in COVID-19. Study-level information: Nucleic acid was either cDNA or gDNA, and it came from T cells, B-cell-depleted T cells, or PBMCs.

In the source study's methods: Quantification of nucleated cells was approximated via reference gene primer amplification. The table came from immunoSEQ multiplex PCR; TCRdb's copy has only in-frame clones and leaves some out. Clonal size and the V and J genes are those of that table, whereas D and trimming came from the DNA. The data hold some 420,000 clones, with approximately 92% observed a single time. CDR3 length equals 12 residues. Germline V CDR1 and CDR2: SNHLY, FYNNEI. Losses at the gene ends were 10 bases for V and 3 bases for J; bases not matched to a gene: 6. Participant ages covered roughly 18 to 89 years across about 25 US areas.

The rearrangement links TRBV2 to TRBJ2-7; 7 nucleotides align to TRBD1. Specimen: PBMCs or T cells enriched from blood (not recorded which). The TCR comes from a man under 40 who had recovered from COVID-19. CDR3 DNA: TGTGCCACCGGGACAGACCTCTACGAGCAGTACTTC. This encodes CATGTDLYEQYF.